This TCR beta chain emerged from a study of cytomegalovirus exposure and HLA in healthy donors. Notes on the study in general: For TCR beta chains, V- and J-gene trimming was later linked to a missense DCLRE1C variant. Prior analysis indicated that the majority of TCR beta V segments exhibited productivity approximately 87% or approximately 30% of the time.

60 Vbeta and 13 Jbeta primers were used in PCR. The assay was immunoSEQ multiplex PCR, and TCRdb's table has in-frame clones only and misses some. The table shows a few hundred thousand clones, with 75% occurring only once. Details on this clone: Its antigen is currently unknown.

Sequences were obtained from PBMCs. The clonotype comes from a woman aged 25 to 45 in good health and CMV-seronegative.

CDR3: CASSPTPTVSYEQYF. The DNA for the CDR3 is TGCGCCAGCAGCCCCACTCCGACAGTATCCTACGAGCAGTACTTC. The J gene is TRBJ2-7, the V gene TRBV5-1, with a weak D call TRBD1 (5 bases). This CDR3 is 15 amino acids long. V lost 4 bases, J lost 1 base, and 15 bases lay in between. Germline V gives CDR1 SGHRS, CDR2 YFSETQ. Drawing the rest from reference TRBV5-1 and TRBJ2-7, the complete variable domain is KAGVTQTPRYLIKTRGQQVTLSCSPISGHRSVSWYQQTPGQGLQFLFEYFSETQRNKGNFPGRFSGRQFSNSRSEMNVSTLELGDSALYLCASSPTPTVSYEQYFGPGTRLTVT.